Below are 29 T cell receptor beta chains sequenced from a single sample in a study of response to subunit inactivated influenza vaccine. One entry per CDR3 protein results from TCRdb running MiXCR on the RT-PCR reads. The sample lists about 530,000 distinct CDR3 sequences; around 13% were seen once. Specimen: PBMCs from blood, collected roughly 47 days after vaccination. These receptors came from a man in his forties or fifties who received an inactivated influenza vaccine.

This clonotype appeared a few times. The chain employs TRBV6-6 and TRBJ2-5, with 10 positions matching TRBD2. This CDR3 contains 13 residues. J gave up 4 bases and V 6 bases, and 2 bases lay outside the gene matches. In germline, CDR1 is MNHNY, CDR2 SVGAGI (reference sequence). The CDR3 is CASRSSGGETQYF. The CDR3 region has the DNA TGTGCCAGCAGGTCTAGCGGGGGAGAGACCCAGTACTTC.

The chain has TRBV10-1 and TRBJ2-5; possible D gene TRBD2, 6 bases. With 5 bases removed from V and 5 bases from J, the gap between germline ends came to 15 bases. Germline V gene sequence: CDR1 WNHNN, CDR2 SYGVQD (reference sequence). This CDR3 region has 14 residues. CDR3 sequence reads: CASSRPGEWETQYF. The DNA for the CDR3 is TGCGCCAGCAGTAGGCCGGGGGAATGGGAGACCCAGTACTTC.

V gene TRBV20-1 combines with J gene TRBJ1-5; a weak D match, TRBD1 (5 bases). Germline CDR1 and CDR2: DFQATT and SNEGSKA (reference sequence). Trimming took off 7 bases at V and 2 bases at J, with 15 bases between the two ends. The CDR3 extends over 14 amino acids. The CDR3, as DNA: TGCAGTGACAGGTCCGGTCTGGGCAATCAGCCCCAGCATTTT. This codes for CSDRSGLGNQPQHF.

This clonotype appeared a few times. The V call is TRBV6-5, the J call TRBJ2-1; 10 bases line up with TRBD2. CDR1 and CDR2 (germline): MNHEY, SVGAGI. This CDR3 region has 19 residues. V was pared by 4 bases and J by 8 bases, with 20 bases of the junction left unmatched. The CDR3 spells CASSSLGSGGPVIGDEQFF. CDR3 DNA sequence: TGTGCCAGCAGTTCCCTGGGTAGCGGGGGGCCGGTGATAGGAGATGAGCAGTTCTTC.

This clonotype was picked up a small number of times. The V and J genes are TRBV3-1 and TRBJ1-5; perhaps TRBD1 as D (5 bases). The CDR3 runs to 12 residues. Looked up from germline, CDR1 is LGHDT and CDR2 is YNNKEL (reference sequence). V lost 5 bases and J 13 bases, leaving 15 bases between the germline ends. CDR3 nucleotide sequence: TGTGCCAGCAGCTCCCAACCGGGACGACAGCATTTT. This gives the protein CASSSQPGRQHF. The complete variable domain, with remaining parts taken from reference TRBV3-1 and TRBJ1-5, reads DTAVSQTPKYLVTQMGNDKSIKCEQNLGHDTMYWYKQDSKKFLKIMFSYNNKELIINETVPNRFSPKSPDKAHLNLHINSLELGDSAVYFCASSSQPGRQHFGDGTRLSIL.

The chain joins TRBV5-1 to TRBJ2-1; 7 bases match TRBD2. Germline V gene data show CDR1 as SGHRS and CDR2 as YFSETQ. This CDR3 is 15 amino acids long. With V trimmed by 3 bases and J by 1 base, 4 bases remained unmatched. The CDR3 nucleotides read TGCGCCAGCAGCTGGAGCGGGGTATCCTACAATGAGCAGTTCTTC. It yields the protein CASSWSGVSYNEQFF.

The rearrangement links TRBV28 to TRBJ2-3; D not resolved. From germline, CDR1 is MDHEN and CDR2 SYDVKM. The CDR3 contains 13 residues. V was cut by 7 bases and J by 1 base, with 9 bases left in between. The CDR3 DNA follows: TGTGCCAGCAAATGGAGCGGCACAGATACGCAGTATTTT. Translated, it gives CASKWSGTDTQYF.

The chain recombines TRBV24-1 with TRBJ2-1, with TRBD1 matching 7 bases. The V gene end was trimmed by 4 bases and the J gene end by 1 base; junction bases not matched to a gene: 3. The CDR3 spans 15 residues. The V gene's germline CDR1 is KGHDR and CDR2 SFDVKD. CDR3 DNA sequence: TGTGCCACCAGTGACCTGGGACAGTCCTACAATGAGCAGTTCTTC. This gives the protein CATSDLGQSYNEQFF.

A few counts support this clonotype. The gene calls are TRBV27 and TRBJ2-1, with 12 nucleotides matching TRBD2. CDR1 MNHEY and CDR2 SMNVEV come from the germline V gene (reference sequence). The CDR3 is 16 residues long. Trimming at V came to 5 bases and at J to 5 bases, leaving 7 bases not matched to a gene. The DNA of the CDR3 is TGTGCCAGCAGTAACCTAGCGGGAGGGTCCCACAATGAGCAGTTCTTC. Translated: CASSNLAGGSHNEQFF.

The chain uses TRBV7-8 and TRBJ2-4, with D perhaps matching TRBD2 (6 bases). The V end lost 0 bases, the J end lost 15 bases, and 15 bases lay between the germline ends. The CDR3 totals 13 residues. The germline gives CDR1 SGHVS, CDR2 FQNEAQ. CDR3 sequence: CASSLARDLPPYF. CDR3 bases: TGTGCCAGCAGCTTAGCCCGGGACTTACCCCCGTACTTC.

In this sample, this clonotype turned up many times. The chain recombines TRBV20-1 with TRBJ2-3; no clear D gene. The CDR3 spans 13 residues. Trimming pared 2 bases from V and 2 bases from J, leaving 8 bases between. CDR1 is DFQATT, CDR2 SNEGSKA, per germline (reference sequence). The CDR3 loop is CSARPVDTDTQYF. The CDR3 DNA is TGCAGTGCTAGACCAGTCGACACAGATACGCAGTATTTT.

Points on this clonotype: A much larger clone lies a single base off, so this may be a read error. V and J are TRBV13 and TRBJ1-1; D not certain. Germline V gene sequence: CDR1 PRHDT, CDR2 FYEKMQ (reference sequence). The CDR3 sequence is 13 residues long. Trimming removed 7 bases from V and 0 bases from J, with 9 bases in between. DNA for the CDR3: TGTGCCAGCACCGACGGGCTGAACACTGAAGCTTTCTTT. This sequence encodes CASTDGLNTEAFF. Supplemented by reference TRBV13 and TRBJ1-1, the full variable domain reads AAGVIQSPRHLIKEKRETATLKCYPIPRHDTVYWYQQGPGQDPQFLISFYEKMQSDKGSIPDRFSAQQFSDYHSELNMSSLELGDSALYFCASTDGLNTEAFFGQGTRLTVV.

The rearrangement uses TRBV7-2 and TRBJ1-4, with D tentatively TRBD1 (6 bases). The germline V gene encodes CDR1 SGHTA and CDR2 FQGNSA. V was cut by 5 bases and J by 12 bases, with 16 bases left in between. The CDR3 contains 13 residues. The CDR3 spells CASSISTDRQLFF. The CDR3 region has the DNA TGTGCCAGCAGCATCAGTACGGACAGACAACTGTTTTTT.

A note on this clonotype: A much larger clone lies a single base off, so this may be a read error. The chain links TRBV20-1 to TRBJ2-7; no reliable D call. The CDR3 spans 10 residues. CDR1 DFQATT and CDR2 SNEGSKA come from the germline V gene (reference sequence). V lost 3 bases, J lost 5 bases, and 5 bases lay in between. In DNA, the CDR3 is TGCAGTGCTAGCTTCAACGAGCAGTACTTC. Encoded protein: CSASFNEQYF.

This clonotype has ten or more counts. This chain uses TRBV24-1 with TRBJ2-2, with TRBD2 identical over 9 bases. Trimming at V came to 7 bases and at J to 5 bases, leaving 7 bases not matched to a gene. The CDR3 has 15 residues. Germline CDR1 is KGHDR and CDR2 is SFDVKD. The CDR3 is CATSYSGSRTGELFF. The CDR3 DNA sequence: TGTGCCACCAGCTATAGCGGGAGTCGGACCGGGGAGCTGTTTTTT.

This clonotype was detected many times. V gene TRBV12-3 or TRBV12-4 combines with J gene TRBJ1-3; D unresolved. V was pared by 5 bases and J by 0 bases, with 2 bases between. The CDR3 is 12 residues long. Here the CDR3 DNA reads TGTGCCAGCAGTCACTCTGGAAACACCATATATTTT. As protein: CASSHSGNTIYF.

At least ten counts were recorded for this clonotype. J is TRBJ1-5 and V is TRBV20-1, with D possibly TRBD1 on 6 matching bases. The V gene's germline CDR1 is DFQATT and CDR2 SNEGSKA (reference sequence). Between the trimmed V and J ends, which lost 0 bases and 3 bases, there was a span of 15 bases. The CDR3 has 16 amino acids. The CDR3 region has the DNA TGCAGTGCTAGAGATGTTTCCAGGGGAGCCAATCAGCCCCAGCATTTT. Amino acids: CSARDVSRGANQPQHF.

This clonotype has just a few counts. The V call is TRBV20-1, the J call TRBJ2-4, with D hard to call. Trimming pared 2 bases from V and 1 base from J, leaving 6 bases between. The CDR3 is 13 residues long. Looked up from germline, CDR1 is DFQATT and CDR2 is SNEGSKA (reference sequence). The CDR3 protein is CSARNRAKNIQYF. CDR3 sequence (DNA): TGCAGTGCTAGAAATAGGGCCAAAAACATTCAGTACTTC.

The chain couples TRBV5-1 to TRBJ2-5; D remains unclear. The ends were cut back, 0 bases at V and 3 bases at J, with 12 bases in the middle. The CDR3 has 15 residues. Looked up from germline, CDR1 is SGHRS and CDR2 is YFSETQ. The CDR3 sequence is CASSLGITEEETQYF. The CDR3 DNA reads TGCGCCAGCAGCTTGGGAATTACAGAGGAAGAGACCCAGTACTTC.

This clonotype has a count of ten or more. V usage is TRBV12-3 or TRBV12-4 and J usage is TRBJ2-7; TRBD2 matches 8 bases. The CDR3 spans 14 residues. Unmatched junction bases numbered 2, after V lost 2 bases and J lost 2 bases. The CDR3 loop reads CASSLPGLAYEQYF. The DNA of the CDR3 is TGTGCCAGCAGTTTACCGGGACTAGCCTACGAGCAGTACTTC.

This clonotype occurred a few times. This chain joins TRBV7-2 and TRBJ2-7; 8 nucleotides agree with TRBD2. From germline, CDR1 is SGHTA and CDR2 FQGNSA. Trimming removed 1 base from V and 2 bases from J; junction bases left unmatched: 7. The CDR3 has 16 amino acids. For the CDR3, the DNA is TGTGCCAGCAGCTTAGGTGGGACTAGAACCGCCTACGAGCAGTACTTC. Translated, it gives CASSLGGTRTAYEQYF. The variable domain in full, completed from reference TRBV7-2 and TRBJ2-7, reads GAGVSQSPSNKVTEKGKDVELRCDPISGHTALYWYRQSLGQGLEFLIYFQGNSAPDKSGLPSDRFSAERTGGSVSTLTIQRTQQEDSAVYLCASSLGGTRTAYEQYFGPGTRLTVT.

The V and J genes are TRBV5-1 and TRBJ2-5, with 9 bases lining up with TRBD1. The CDR3 covers 15 residues. Germline CDR1 is SGHRS and CDR2 is YFSETQ. The trim removed 3 bases at V and 1 base at J, leaving 4 bases unmatched. As DNA, the CDR3 is TGCGCCAGCAGCTCGACAGGGGGGTCCCAAGAGACCCAGTACTTC. Its translation: CASSSTGGSQETQYF.

Of note for this clonotype: Mismatch with germline at one junction end may stem from a read error. CDR3 residues: CTSSLSVGAYEQYF. The CDR3 nucleotides are TGCACCAGCAGCTTGTCGGTCGGAGCCTACGAGCAGTACTTC. The chain uses TRBV5-1 and TRBJ2-7; D remains ambiguous. The length of the CDR3 is 14 residues. Germline CDR1 reads SGHRS; CDR2 reads YFSETQ.

The chain has TRBV7-8 and TRBJ2-1, with D unclear. This CDR3 has 15 amino acids. Deletions cut 8 bases from V and 0 bases from J, with 14 bases between. The germline V gene has CDR1 SGHVS and CDR2 FQNEAQ. CDR3 amino acids: CASATPMSSYNEQFF. For the CDR3, the DNA is TGTGCCAGCGCTACCCCAATGAGCTCCTACAATGAGCAGTTCTTC. The full variable domain, its missing parts supplied by reference TRBV7-8 and TRBJ2-1, is GAGVSQSPRYKVAKRGQDVALRCDPISGHVSLFWYQQALGQGPEFLTYFQNEAQLDKSGLPSDRFFAERPEGSVSTLKIQRTQQEDSAVYLCASATPMSSYNEQFFGPGTRLTVL.

This clonotype was seen a handful of times. The V call is TRBV4-3, the J call TRBJ2-3; TRBD2 is a possible D gene (6 bases). Looked up from germline, CDR1 is LGHNA and CDR2 is YSLEER. CDR3 length: 15 residues. Trimming removed 0 bases from V and 6 bases from J, with 13 bases in between. The CDR3 DNA sequence: TGCGCCAGCAGCCAAGAGACTAGTCCGGTGGATACGCAGTATTTT. This translates into CASSQETSPVDTQYF.

Many counts were recorded for this clonotype. The chain combines TRBV12-3 or TRBV12-4 with TRBJ1-1; D is undetermined. The CDR3 contains 13 residues. Trimming removed 7 bases from V and 4 bases from J, with 13 bases in between. The CDR3 here is CASTTRESTEAFF. DNA for the CDR3: TGTGCCAGCACAACCCGGGAGAGCACTGAAGCTTTCTTT.

In this sample, this clonotype turned up a few times. V is TRBV6-5 and J is TRBJ2-7; TRBD1 agrees at 9 bases. There are 19 residues in the CDR3. The junction had 16 bases not matched to a gene; V was cut back by 0 bases and J by 4 bases. The germline gives CDR1 MNHEY, CDR2 SVGAGI. The CDR3 DNA follows: TGTGCCAGCAGTTACTCGGGACCCGGGACAGGGTCGGCCTCATACGAGCAGTACTTC. This translates into CASSYSGPGTGSASYEQYF.

This rearrangement joins TRBV4-3 to TRBJ2-3, with a weak D call TRBD1 (5 bases). Germline lookup yields CDR1 LGHNA and CDR2 YSLEER. The CDR3 spans 16 residues. The V end lost 1 base, the J end lost 9 bases, and 20 bases lay between the germline ends. DNA of the CDR3: TGCGCCAGCAGCCAAGGAGTCTCGGCCCCGTGGGGCACGCAGTATTTT. Its translation is CASSQGVSAPWGTQYF.

The chain links TRBV4-3 to TRBJ2-2; D possibly corresponds to TRBD2 (6 bases). The V and J ends lost 0 bases and 6 bases respectively, with 17 bases between them. The CDR3 runs 17 residues. Germline-derived CDR1 and CDR2 are LGHNA and YSLEER. CDR3 bases: TGCGCCAGCAGCCAAGAGAGGGCGGCGGGACCCGCCGGGGAGCTGTTTTTT. It encodes CASSQERAAGPAGELFF.